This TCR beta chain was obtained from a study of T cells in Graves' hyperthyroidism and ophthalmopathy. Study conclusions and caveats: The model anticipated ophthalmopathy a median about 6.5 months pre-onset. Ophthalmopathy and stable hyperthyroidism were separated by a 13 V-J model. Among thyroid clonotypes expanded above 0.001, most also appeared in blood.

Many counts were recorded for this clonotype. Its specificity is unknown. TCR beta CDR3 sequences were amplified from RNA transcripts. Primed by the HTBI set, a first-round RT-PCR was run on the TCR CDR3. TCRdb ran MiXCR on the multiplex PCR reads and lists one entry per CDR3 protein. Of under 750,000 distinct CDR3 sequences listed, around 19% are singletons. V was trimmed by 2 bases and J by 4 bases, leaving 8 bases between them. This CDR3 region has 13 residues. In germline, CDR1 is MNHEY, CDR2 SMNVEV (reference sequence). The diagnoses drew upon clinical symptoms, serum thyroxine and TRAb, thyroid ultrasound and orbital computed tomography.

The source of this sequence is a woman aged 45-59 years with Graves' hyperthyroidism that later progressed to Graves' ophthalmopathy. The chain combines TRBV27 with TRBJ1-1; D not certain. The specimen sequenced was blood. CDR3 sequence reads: CASSLVWGTEAFF. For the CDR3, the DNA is TGTGCCAGCAGTTTAGTGTGGGGCACTGAAGCTTTCTTT.